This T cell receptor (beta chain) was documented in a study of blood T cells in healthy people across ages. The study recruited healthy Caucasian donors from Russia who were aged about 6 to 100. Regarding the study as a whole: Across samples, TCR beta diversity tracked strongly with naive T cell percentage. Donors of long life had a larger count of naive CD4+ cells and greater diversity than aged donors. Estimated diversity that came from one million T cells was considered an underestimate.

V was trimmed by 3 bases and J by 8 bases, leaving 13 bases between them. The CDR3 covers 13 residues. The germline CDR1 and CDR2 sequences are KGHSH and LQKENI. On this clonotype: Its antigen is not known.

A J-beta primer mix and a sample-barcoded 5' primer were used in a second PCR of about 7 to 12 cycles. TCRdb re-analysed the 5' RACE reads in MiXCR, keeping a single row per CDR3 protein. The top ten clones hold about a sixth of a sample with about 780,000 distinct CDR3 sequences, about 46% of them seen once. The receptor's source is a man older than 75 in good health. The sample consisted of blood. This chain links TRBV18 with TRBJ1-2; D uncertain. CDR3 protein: CASSPSGGVGYTF. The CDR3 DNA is TGTGCCAGCTCACCCTCCGGAGGAGTAGGCTACACCTTC.